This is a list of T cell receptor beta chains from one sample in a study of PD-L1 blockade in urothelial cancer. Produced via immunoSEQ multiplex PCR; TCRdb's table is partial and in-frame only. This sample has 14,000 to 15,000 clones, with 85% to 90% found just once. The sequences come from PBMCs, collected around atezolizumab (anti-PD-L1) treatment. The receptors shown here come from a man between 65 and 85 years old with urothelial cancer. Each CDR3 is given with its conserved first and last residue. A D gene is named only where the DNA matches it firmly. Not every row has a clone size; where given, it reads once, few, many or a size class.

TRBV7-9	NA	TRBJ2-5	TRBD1	CASSGTGIETQYF	TGTGCCAGCAGCGGGACAGGGATAGAGACCCAGTACTTC
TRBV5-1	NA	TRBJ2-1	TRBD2	CASSLTPPSGGGGGEQFF	TGCGCCAGCAGCTTAACCCCCCCTAGCGGGGGAGGTGGAGGTGAGCAGTTCTTC
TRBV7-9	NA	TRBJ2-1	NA	CASSFEFGGAYNEQFF	TGTGCCAGCAGCTTCGAGTTCGGAGGGGCCTACAATGAGCAGTTCTTC
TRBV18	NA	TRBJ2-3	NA	CASSPRGSPDTDTQYF	TGTGCCAGCTCACCACGAGGGTCCCCGGACACAGATACGCAGTATTTT
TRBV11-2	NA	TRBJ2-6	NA	CASSLQGRGASGANVLTF	TGTGCCAGCAGCCTACAGGGTCGTGGGGCCTCTGGGGCCAACGTCCTGACTTTC
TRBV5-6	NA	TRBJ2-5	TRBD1	CASSKPGTARGTQYF	TGTGCCAGCAGCAAACCCGGGACAGCCCGGGGGACCCAGTACTTC
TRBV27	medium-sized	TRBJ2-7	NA	CASGGPPYEQYF	TGTGCCAGCGGGGGCCCCCCCTACGAGCAGTACTTC
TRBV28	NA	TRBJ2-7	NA	CASSIIDRTYEQYF	TGTGCCAGCAGTATAATCGACAGAACCTACGAGCAGTACTTC
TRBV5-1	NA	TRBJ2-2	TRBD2	CASSPGLAGAMNTGELFF	TGCGCCAGCAGCCCGGGACTAGCGGGGGCCATGAACACCGGGGAGCTGTTTTTT
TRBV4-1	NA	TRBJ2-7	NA	CASSQDVRGTQYF	TGCGCCAGCAGCCAAGATGTTCGGGGGACGCAGTACTTC
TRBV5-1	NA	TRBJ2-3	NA	CASSLAADVDTQYF	TGCGCCAGCAGCTTGGCAGCGGACGTAGATACGCAGTATTTT
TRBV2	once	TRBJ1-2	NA	CASRERTRDGYTF	TGTGCCAGCAGGGAGAGGACGAGGGATGGCTACACCTTC
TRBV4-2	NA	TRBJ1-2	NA	CASSPSSTGPYGYTF	TGTGCCAGCAGCCCCTCTTCGACAGGTCCTTATGGCTACACCTTC
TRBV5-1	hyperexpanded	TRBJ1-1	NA	CASSFRTITEAFF	TGCGCCAGCAGCTTCCGGACAATCACTGAAGCTTTCTTT
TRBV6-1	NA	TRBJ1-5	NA	CASNRGNQPQHF	TGTGCCAGCAATAGGGGTAATCAGCCCCAGCATTTT
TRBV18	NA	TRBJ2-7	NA	CASSPHKSYEQYF	TGTGCCAGCTCACCCCACAAATCCTACGAGCAGTACTTC
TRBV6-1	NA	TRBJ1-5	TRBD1	CASSEGTGGFQPQHF	TGTGCCAGCAGTGAAGGGACAGGCGGCTTCCAGCCCCAGCATTTT
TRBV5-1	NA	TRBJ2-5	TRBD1	CASSLGQAIQETQYF	TGCGCCAGCAGCTTAGGACAGGCGATTCAAGAGACCCAGTACTTC
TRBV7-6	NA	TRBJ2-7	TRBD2	CASSPSSGGYEQYF	TGTGCCAGCAGCCCATCATCGGGGGGCTACGAGCAGTACTTC
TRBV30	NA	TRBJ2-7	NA	CAWGLQDSSSYEQYF	TGTGCCTGGGGGCTCCAGGACAGCAGCTCCTACGAGCAGTACTTC
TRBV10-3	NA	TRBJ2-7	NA	CAIRGGTTVLSSYEQYF	TGTGCCATCAGGGGGGGGACAACCGTTCTAAGCTCCTACGAGCAGTACTTC
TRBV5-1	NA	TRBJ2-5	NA	CASSLSAKETQYF	TGCGCCAGCAGCTTGAGTGCGAAAGAGACCCAGTACTTC
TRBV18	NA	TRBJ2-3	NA	CASSARRDRTDTQYF	TGTGCCAGCTCAGCCCGGCGGGACCGGACAGATACGCAGTATTTT
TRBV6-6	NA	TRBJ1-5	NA	CASTSSGRGISQPQHF	TGTGCCAGCACCAGTTCCGGAAGGGGGATCAGCCAGCCCCAGCATTTT
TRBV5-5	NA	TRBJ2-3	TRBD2	CASSSQTSLTDTQYF	TGTGCCAGCAGCTCACAGACTAGCCTAACAGATACGCAGTATTTT
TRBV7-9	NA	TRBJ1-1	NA	CAGRGVMNTEAFF	TGTGCCGGGCGGGGAGTCATGAACACTGAAGCTTTCTTT
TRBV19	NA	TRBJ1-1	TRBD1	CASSPNRGQTEAFF	TGTGCCAGTAGTCCCAACAGGGGGCAGACTGAAGCTTTCTTT
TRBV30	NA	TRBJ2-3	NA	CAWSTVGDTQYF	TGTGCCTGGAGTACAGTTGGAGATACGCAGTATTTT
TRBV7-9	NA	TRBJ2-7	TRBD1	CASSKQGLSYEQYF	TGTGCCAGCAGCAAACAGGGGCTTTCCTACGAGCAGTACTTC
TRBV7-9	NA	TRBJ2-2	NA	CARDEWEITGELFF	TGTGCCCGAGACGAGTGGGAGATCACCGGGGAGCTGTTTTTT
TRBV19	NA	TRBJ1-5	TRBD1	CASQTGWSNQPQHF	TGTGCCAGCCAGACAGGGTGGAGCAATCAGCCCCAGCATTTT
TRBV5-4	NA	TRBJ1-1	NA	CASSPATAGTEAFF	TGTGCCAGCAGCCCGGCCACGGCGGGCACTGAAGCTTTCTTT
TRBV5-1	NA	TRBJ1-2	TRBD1	CASSAMTGEHGYTF	TGCGCCAGCAGCGCGATGACAGGGGAGCACGGCTACACCTTC
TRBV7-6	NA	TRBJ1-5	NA	CASSSEVSNQPQHF	TGTGCCAGCAGCTCCGAGGTTAGCAATCAGCCCCAGCATTTT
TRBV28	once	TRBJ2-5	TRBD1	CASSRRRQGWGETQYF	TGTGCCAGCAGCAGACGTCGACAGGGCTGGGGGGAGACCCAGTACTTC
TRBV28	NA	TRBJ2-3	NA	CASSSPPEHTDTQYF	TGTGCCAGCAGTTCACCTCCTGAGCACACAGATACGCAGTATTTT
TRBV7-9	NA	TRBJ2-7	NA	CASSLMGLTYEQYF	TGTGCCAGCAGTCTTATGGGACTCACCTACGAGCAGTACTTC
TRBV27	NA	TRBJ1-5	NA	CASSSVHSNQPQHF	TGTGCCAGCAGCTCGGTGCATAGCAATCAGCCCCAGCATTTT
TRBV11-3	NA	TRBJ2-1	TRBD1	CASSIGQGPYEQFF	TGTGCCAGCAGCATCGGACAGGGACCCTATGAGCAGTTCTTC
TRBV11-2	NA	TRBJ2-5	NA	CASSLAGANQETQYF	TGTGCCAGCAGCTTGGCGGGGGCAAACCAAGAGACCCAGTACTTC
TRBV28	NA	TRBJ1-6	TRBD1	CASSTPDRVGSPLHF	TGTGCCAGCAGTACTCCGGACAGGGTAGGGTCACCCCTCCACTTT
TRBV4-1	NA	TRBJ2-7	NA	CASSPDPSYEQYF	TGCGCCAGCAGCCCAGATCCTAGCTACGAGCAGTACTTC
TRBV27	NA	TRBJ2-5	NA	CASGRLQETQYF	TGTGCCAGCGGGAGGCTCCAAGAGACCCAGTACTTC
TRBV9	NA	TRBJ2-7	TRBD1	CASSVGQGASYEQYF	TGTGCCAGCAGCGTAGGTCAGGGGGCCTCCTACGAGCAGTACTTC
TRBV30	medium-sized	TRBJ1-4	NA	CAWSPREGEKLFF	TGTGCCTGGAGTCCCAGGGAGGGAGAAAAACTGTTTTTT
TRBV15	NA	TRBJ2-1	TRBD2	CATSVGLAGREQFF	TGTGCCACCAGCGTGGGACTAGCGGGGCGGGAGCAGTTCTTC
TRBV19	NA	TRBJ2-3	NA	CASSDVSGGTDTQYF	TGTGCCAGTAGTGATGTTTCCGGGGGCACAGATACGCAGTATTTT